The 20 T cell receptor beta chains below were found in one sample sequenced in a study of blood T cell repertoires in COVID-19. This table comes from immunoSEQ multiplex PCR, and its TCRdb copy is limited to in-frame clones, with some not included. There are 100,000 to 150,000 clones in the sample; over 60% occur only once, and roughly 7.9% lies in the top ten. What was sequenced was peripheral blood. Receptors were obtained from a human donor in a cohort sampled during active COVID-19.

This clone was detected a few times. The rearrangement joins TRBV7-8 to TRBJ1-6; TRBD1 matches 7 bases. The junction had 6 bases not matched to a gene; V was cut back by 5 bases and J by 5 bases. The CDR3 is 15 amino acids. The germline V gene encodes CDR1 SGHVS and CDR2 FQNEAQ. Written as DNA, the CDR3 is TGTGCCAGCAGCCCCTTTGGGACAGATAATTCACCCCTCCACTTT. It specifies CASSPFGTDNSPLHF.

The chain has TRBV27 and TRBJ1-6, with TRBD1 identical over 10 bases. Germline-derived CDR1 and CDR2 are MNHEY and SMNVEV (reference sequence). The CDR3 loop spans 14 amino acids. The V and J ends lost 8 bases and 7 bases, in that order; junction bases with no gene match: 5. In DNA, the CDR3 is TGTGCCAGCGGGGACAGGGGAATGAATTCACCCCTCCACTTT. It yields the protein CASGDRGMNSPLHF.

The sample holds a few counts of this clone. The chain links TRBV27 to TRBJ1-2; 8 nucleotides line up with TRBD1. The V gene end was trimmed by 0 bases and the J gene end by 8 bases; junction bases not matched to a gene: 2. CDR3 length: 13 amino acids. Germline values: CDR1 MNHEY, CDR2 SMNVEV (reference sequence). The CDR3 is CASSLSTGEGYTF. CDR3 nucleotide sequence: TGTGCCAGCAGTTTATCGACAGGGGAAGGCTACACCTTC.

This clone came up a few times. The V and J genes are TRBV5-1 and TRBJ2-7, with D perhaps matching TRBD2 (5 bases). Germline V gives CDR1 SGHRS, CDR2 YFSETQ. V was pared by 0 bases and J by 4 bases, with 11 bases between. This CDR3 is 14 amino acids long. Here the CDR3 reads CASSLAGNGYEQYF. The CDR3 nucleotides are TGCGCCAGCAGCTTGGCGGGGAATGGGTACGAGCAGTACTTC.

The chain is built from TRBV6-5 and TRBJ2-7; no clear D. The V and J ends lost 2 bases and 5 bases respectively, with 13 bases between them. CDR1 and CDR2 from the germline V gene are MNHEY and SVGAGI. CDR3 length equals 14 residues. CDR3 in amino acids: CASSYTRSFDEQYF. The CDR3 DNA is TGTGCCAGCAGTTACACCCGTAGTTTCGACGAGCAGTACTTC.

A note on this clone: This sample also contains other DNA sequences that code for the same CDR3. This chain links TRBV7-9 with TRBJ1-2; D is possibly TRBD1 (5 bases). Germline V gives CDR1 SEHNR, CDR2 FQNEAQ (reference sequence). V dropped 1 base and J dropped 2 bases, with 8 bases sitting between them. The CDR3 totals 14 residues. The CDR3 sequence: CASSLVSGNYGYTF. CDR3 nucleotide sequence: TGTGCCAGCAGCTTAGTATCAGGGAACTATGGCTACACCTTC.

The CDR3: CASSQEGAGARADTQYF. CDR3 nucleotides: TGCGCCAGCAGCCAAGAAGGTGCGGGGGCTCGTGCAGATACGCAGTATTTT. The chain joins TRBV4-1 to TRBJ2-3; D possibly corresponds to TRBD2 (7 bases). From germline, CDR1 is MGHRA and CDR2 YSYEKL. With 0 bases removed from V and 4 bases from J, the gap between germline ends came to 17 bases. There are 17 residues in the CDR3.

This chain connects TRBV4-1 to TRBJ2-7; 7 bases match TRBD2. The CDR3 loop spans 16 amino acids. The germline V gene has CDR1 MGHRA and CDR2 YSYEKL. The V gene end was trimmed by 0 bases and the J gene end by 0 bases; junction bases not matched to a gene: 5. The CDR3 DNA reads TGCGCCAGCAGCCAAGACCAGCGGGATACCTCCTACGAGCAGTACTTC. Protein: CASSQDQRDTSYEQYF.

The V gene is TRBV20-1, the J gene TRBJ1-2; the match to TRBD1 covers 7 bases. J was trimmed by 7 bases and V by 6 bases; bases with no gene match: 5. From germline, CDR1 is DFQATT and CDR2 SNEGSKA (reference sequence). There are 11 residues in the CDR3. The CDR3 bases are TGCAGTGCCCGGACAGGCGGTGGCTACACCTTC. It translates to CSARTGGGYTF.

This chain links TRBV6-4 with TRBJ1-5; 8 bases fit TRBD1. With 5 bases clipped from V and 4 bases from J, the junction kept 1 base outside the gene matches. This CDR3 is 13 amino acids long. Looked up from germline, CDR1 is MRHNA and CDR2 is SNTAGT. In DNA form, the CDR3 reads TGTGCCAGCAGTCAGGGGGCGAATCAGCCCCAGCATTTT. This gives the protein CASSQGANQPQHF.

The chain couples TRBV30 to TRBJ1-2; no definite D call. CDR1 is GTSNPN, CDR2 SVGIG, per germline (reference sequence). Trimming stripped 4 bases from V and 1 base from J, with 10 bases between. This CDR3 region has 13 residues. CDR3 loop: CAWNKQLNYGYTF. The CDR3 nucleotides are TGTGCCTGGAACAAACAGCTTAACTATGGCTACACCTTC.

The chain combines TRBV6-2 or TRBV6-3 with TRBJ2-7; TRBD2 matches 7 bases. Trimming took 6 bases from V and 0 from J; bases not matched to a gene: 8. The CDR3 has 15 residues. Germline V gene lookup returns CDR1 MNHEY and CDR2 SVGEGT. CDR3 bases: TGTGCCAGCAGCTTCTCTAGCGGTTCCTCCTACGAGCAGTACTTC. This sequence encodes CASSFSSGSSYEQYF.

The chain employs TRBV29-1 and TRBJ1-1, with D possibly being TRBD1 (6 bases). The CDR3 totals 13 residues. Germline V gene lookup returns CDR1 SQVTM and CDR2 ANQGSEA. V dropped 3 bases and J dropped 0 bases, with 8 bases sitting between them. As DNA, the CDR3 is TGCAGCGTTGAGGGACACCTGAACACTGAAGCTTTCTTT. Protein: CSVEGHLNTEAFF. Together with reference TRBV29-1 and TRBJ1-1, the CDR3 gives the full variable domain: SAVISQKPSRDICQRGTSLTIQCQVDSQVTMMFWYRQQPGQSLTLIATANQGSEATYESGFVIDKFPISRPNLTFSTLTVSNMSPEDSSIYLCSVEGHLNTEAFFGQGTRLTVV.

In its sample, this clone was seen a few times. The CDR3, as DNA: TGTGCCAGCAGTTACTCCCCCAGCTCCTACGAGCAGTACTTC. Translating it yields CASSYSPSSYEQYF. V gene TRBV6-5 combines with J gene TRBJ2-7, with unresolved D. Germline CDR1 and CDR2: MNHEY and SVGAGI. V was pared by 0 bases and J by 0 bases, with 6 bases between. The CDR3 runs to 14 residues.

The V and J genes are TRBV5-1 and TRBJ1-5, with D perhaps matching TRBD1 (5 bases). This CDR3 region has 15 residues. Trimming took 0 bases from V and 3 from J, leaving 10 bases between them. Germline lookup yields CDR1 SGHRS and CDR2 YFSETQ. The CDR3 region has the DNA TGCGCCAGCAGCTTGGGCGACAGCGTCAATCAGCCCCAGCATTTT. Residues: CASSLGDSVNQPQHF.

J is TRBJ1-5 and V is TRBV21-1; TRBD1 is taken as the D call from the table, unchecked against the DNA. TRBV21-1 is termed a pseudogene. This CDR3 is 13 amino acids long. The CDR3 protein is CASSRGQYQPQHF. In nucleotides, the CDR3 is TGTGCCAGCAGCAGAGGACAGTACCAGCCCCAGCATTTT.

V and J are TRBV10-2 and TRBJ2-5, with TRBD1 as a possible D gene (6 bases). The CDR3 has 15 amino acids. Trimming stripped 6 bases from V and 1 base from J, with 15 bases between. CDR1 is WSHSY, CDR2 SAAADI, per germline. As DNA, the CDR3 is TGCGCCAGCAGGGGTCACCAAGGGGGCCAAGAGACCCAGTACTTC. Encoded protein: CASRGHQGGQETQYF.

This chain connects TRBV2 to TRBJ2-1; 7 bases match TRBD2. This CDR3 contains 13 residues. From germline, CDR1 is SNHLY and CDR2 FYNNEI. With V trimmed by 6 bases and J by 8 bases, 7 bases remained unmatched. The CDR3 here is CASRAGDSDEQFF. As DNA, the CDR3 is TGTGCCAGCAGGGCGGGAGACTCTGATGAGCAGTTCTTC. Together with reference TRBV2 and TRBJ2-1, the CDR3 gives the full variable domain: EPEVTQTPSHQVTQMGQEVILRCVPISNHLYFYWYRQILGQKVEFLVSFYNNEISEKSEIFDDQFSVERPDGSNFTLKIRSTKLEDSAMYFCASRAGDSDEQFFGPGTRLTVL.

The table lists this clone with a few counts. V gene TRBV19 combines with J gene TRBJ1-5, with TRBD1 identical over 7 bases. The germline CDR1 and CDR2 sequences are LNHDA and SQIVND (reference sequence). V was clipped by 5 bases and J by 7 bases; unmatched bases: 8. The CDR3 runs 14 residues. This CDR3 reads CASSPQGEGQPQHF. CDR3 DNA: TGTGCCAGTAGTCCCCAGGGGGAAGGCCAGCCCCAGCATTTT.

The chain employs TRBV28 and TRBJ2-7; 8 bases are shared with TRBD2. V lost 6 bases, J lost 3 bases, and 4 bases stayed unmatched. Germline V gene lookup returns CDR1 MDHEN and CDR2 SYDVKM. CDR3 length equals 13 residues. CDR3 DNA sequence: TGTGCCAGCAGGCCGGGACTAGGCTACGAGCAGTACTTC. Translated, it gives CASRPGLGYEQYF.